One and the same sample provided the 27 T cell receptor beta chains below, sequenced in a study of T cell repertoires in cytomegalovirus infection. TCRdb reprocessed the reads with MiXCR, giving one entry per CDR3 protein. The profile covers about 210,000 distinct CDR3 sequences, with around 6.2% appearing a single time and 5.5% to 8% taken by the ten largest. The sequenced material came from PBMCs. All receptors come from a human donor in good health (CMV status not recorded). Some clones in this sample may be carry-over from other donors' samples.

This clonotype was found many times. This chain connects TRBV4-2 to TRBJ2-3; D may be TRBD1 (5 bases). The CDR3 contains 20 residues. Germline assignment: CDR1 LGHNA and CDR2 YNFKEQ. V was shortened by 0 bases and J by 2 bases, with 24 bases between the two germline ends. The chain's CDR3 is CASSQDRQGISPSYTDTQYF. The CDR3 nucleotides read TGTGCCAGCAGCCAAGATCGGCAGGGAATTTCCCCATCCTACACAGATACGCAGTATTTT.

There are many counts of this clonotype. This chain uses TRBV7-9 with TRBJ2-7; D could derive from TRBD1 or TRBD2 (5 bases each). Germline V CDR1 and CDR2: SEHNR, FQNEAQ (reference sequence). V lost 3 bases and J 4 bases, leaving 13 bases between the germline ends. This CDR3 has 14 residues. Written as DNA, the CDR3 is TGTGCCAGCAGCTTCCCAGGGAGTGGATACGAGCAGTACTTC. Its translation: CASSFPGSGYEQYF.

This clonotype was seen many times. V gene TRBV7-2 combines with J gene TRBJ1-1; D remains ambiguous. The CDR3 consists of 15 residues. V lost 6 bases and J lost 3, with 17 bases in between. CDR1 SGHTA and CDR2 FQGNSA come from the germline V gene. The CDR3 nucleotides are TGTGCCAGCAGTCCCGGACCTTTTCGGGACACTGAAGCTTTCTTT. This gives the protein CASSPGPFRDTEAFF.

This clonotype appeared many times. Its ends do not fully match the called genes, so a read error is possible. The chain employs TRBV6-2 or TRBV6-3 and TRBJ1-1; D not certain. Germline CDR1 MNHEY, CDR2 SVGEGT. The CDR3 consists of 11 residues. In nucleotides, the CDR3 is TGTGCCAGCAGCTACTCGGGGGAAGCTTTCTTT. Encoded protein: CASSYSGEAFF.

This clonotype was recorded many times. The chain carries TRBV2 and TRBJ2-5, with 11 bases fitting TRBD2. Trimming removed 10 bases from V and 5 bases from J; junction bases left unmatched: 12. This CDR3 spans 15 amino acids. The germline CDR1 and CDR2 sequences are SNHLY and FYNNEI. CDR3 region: CATGKGLAGGETQYF. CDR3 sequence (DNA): TGTGCCACGGGAAAAGGACTAGCGGGCGGGGAGACCCAGTACTTC.

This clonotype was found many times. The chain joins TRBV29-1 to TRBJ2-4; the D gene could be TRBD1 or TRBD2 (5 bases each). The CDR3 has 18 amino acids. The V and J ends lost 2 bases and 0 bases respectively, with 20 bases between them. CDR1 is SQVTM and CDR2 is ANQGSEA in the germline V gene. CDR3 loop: CSVEKWGTGAVAKNIQYF. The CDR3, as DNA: TGCAGCGTTGAAAAATGGGGGACCGGAGCGGTAGCCAAAAACATTCAGTACTTC.

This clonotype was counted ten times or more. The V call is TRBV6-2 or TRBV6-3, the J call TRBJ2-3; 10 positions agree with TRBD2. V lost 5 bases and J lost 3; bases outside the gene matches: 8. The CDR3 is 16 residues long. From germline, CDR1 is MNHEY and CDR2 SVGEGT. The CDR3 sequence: CASSRAASGGTDTQYF. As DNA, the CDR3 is TGTGCCAGCAGTCGAGCGGCTAGCGGGGGTACAGATACGCAGTATTTT.

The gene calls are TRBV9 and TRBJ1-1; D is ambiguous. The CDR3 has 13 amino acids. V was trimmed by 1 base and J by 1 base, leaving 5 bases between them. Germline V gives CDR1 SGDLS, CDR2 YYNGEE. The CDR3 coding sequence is TGTGCCAGCAGCGTAAACCCGAACACTGAAGCTTTCTTT. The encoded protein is CASSVNPNTEAFF.

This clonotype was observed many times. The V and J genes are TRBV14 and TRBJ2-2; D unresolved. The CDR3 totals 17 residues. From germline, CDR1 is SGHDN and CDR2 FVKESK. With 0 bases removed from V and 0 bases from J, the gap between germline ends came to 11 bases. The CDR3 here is CASSQEVWITNTGELFF. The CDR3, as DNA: TGTGCCAGCAGCCAAGAGGTCTGGATCACGAACACCGGGGAGCTGTTTTTT.

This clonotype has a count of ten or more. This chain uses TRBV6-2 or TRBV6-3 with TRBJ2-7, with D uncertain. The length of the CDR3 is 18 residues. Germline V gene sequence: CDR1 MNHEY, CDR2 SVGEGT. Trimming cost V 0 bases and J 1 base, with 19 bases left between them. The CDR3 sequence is CASSYSVQAQIISYEQYF. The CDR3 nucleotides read TGTGCCAGCAGTTACTCGGTCCAGGCCCAGATAATTTCCTACGAGCAGTACTTC.

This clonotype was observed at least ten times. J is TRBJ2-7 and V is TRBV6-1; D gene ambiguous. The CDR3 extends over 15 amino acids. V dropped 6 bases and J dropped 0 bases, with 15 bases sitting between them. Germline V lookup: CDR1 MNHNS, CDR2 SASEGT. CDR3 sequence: CASRIVPRNSYEQYF. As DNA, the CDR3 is TGTGCCAGCAGGATCGTCCCCAGGAACTCCTACGAGCAGTACTTC.

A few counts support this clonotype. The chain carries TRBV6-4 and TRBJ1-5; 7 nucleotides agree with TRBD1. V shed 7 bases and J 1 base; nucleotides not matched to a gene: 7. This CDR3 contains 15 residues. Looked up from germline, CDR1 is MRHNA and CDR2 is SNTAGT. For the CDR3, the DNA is TGTGCCAGCATAAGCCTGACAGGGAGCAATCAGCCCCAGCATTTT. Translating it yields CASISLTGSNQPQHF.

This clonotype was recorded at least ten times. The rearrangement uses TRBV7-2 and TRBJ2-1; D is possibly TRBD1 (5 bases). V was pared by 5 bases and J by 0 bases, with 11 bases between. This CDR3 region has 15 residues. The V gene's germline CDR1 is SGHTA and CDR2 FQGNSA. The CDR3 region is CASSPQASSYNEQFF. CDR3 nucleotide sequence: TGTGCCAGCAGCCCACAGGCCAGCTCCTACAATGAGCAGTTCTTC.

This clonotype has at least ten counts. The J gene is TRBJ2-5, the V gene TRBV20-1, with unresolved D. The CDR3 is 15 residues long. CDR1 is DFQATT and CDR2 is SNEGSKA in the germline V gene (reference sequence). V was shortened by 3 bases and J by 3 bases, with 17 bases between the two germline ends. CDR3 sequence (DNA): TGCAGTGCTAGGGAGTCCCGGTCCTCAAAAGAGACCCAGTACTTC. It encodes CSARESRSSKETQYF.

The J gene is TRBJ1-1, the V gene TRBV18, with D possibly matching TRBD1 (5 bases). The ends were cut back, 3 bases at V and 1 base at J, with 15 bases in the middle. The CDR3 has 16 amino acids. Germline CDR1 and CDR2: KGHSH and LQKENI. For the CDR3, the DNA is TGTGCCAGCTCACCTCCCGGGGGAGGGGAGAACACTGAAGCTTTCTTT. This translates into CASSPPGGGENTEAFF.

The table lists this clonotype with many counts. The CDR3 nucleotides are TGCGCCAGCAGCTTGGTTCCAGGGCGACAAGAGACCCAGTACTTC. It encodes CASSLVPGRQETQYF. The chain employs TRBV5-1 and TRBJ2-5; D is possibly TRBD1 (5 bases). Per the germline V gene, CDR1 is SGHRS and CDR2 is YFSETQ. The CDR3 has 15 residues. Trimming shortened V by 0 bases and J by 2 bases, and 11 bases separated the two germline ends. Full variable domain (outside the CDR3, taken from reference TRBV5-1 and TRBJ2-5): KAGVTQTPRYLIKTRGQQVTLSCSPISGHRSVSWYQQTPGQGLQFLFEYFSETQRNKGNFPGRFSGRQFSNSRSEMNVSTLELGDSALYLCASSLVPGRQETQYFGPGTRLLVL.

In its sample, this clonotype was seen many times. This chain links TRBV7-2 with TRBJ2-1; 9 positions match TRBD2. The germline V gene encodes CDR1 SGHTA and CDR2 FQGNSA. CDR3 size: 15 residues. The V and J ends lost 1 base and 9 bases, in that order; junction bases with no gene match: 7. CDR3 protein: CASSLVRGGVGEQFF. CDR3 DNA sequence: TGTGCCAGCAGCTTAGTTCGCGGGGGGGTAGGTGAGCAGTTCTTC.

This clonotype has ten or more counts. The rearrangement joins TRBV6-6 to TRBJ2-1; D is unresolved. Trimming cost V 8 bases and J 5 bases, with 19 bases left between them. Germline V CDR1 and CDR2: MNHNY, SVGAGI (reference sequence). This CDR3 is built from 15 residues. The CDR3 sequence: CASPHPAEPHNEQFF. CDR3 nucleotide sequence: TGTGCCAGCCCACACCCGGCGGAACCTCACAATGAGCAGTTCTTC.

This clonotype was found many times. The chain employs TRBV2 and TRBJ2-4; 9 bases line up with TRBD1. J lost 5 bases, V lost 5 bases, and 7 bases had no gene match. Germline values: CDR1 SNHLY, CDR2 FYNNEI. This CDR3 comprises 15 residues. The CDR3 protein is CASSPDRGHENIQYF. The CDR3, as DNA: TGTGCCAGCAGTCCGGACAGGGGCCATGAAAACATTCAGTACTTC. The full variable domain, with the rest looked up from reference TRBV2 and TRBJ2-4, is EPEVTQTPSHQVTQMGQEVILRCVPISNHLYFYWYRQILGQKVEFLVSFYNNEISEKSEIFDDQFSVERPDGSNFTLKIRSTKLEDSAMYFCASSPDRGHENIQYFGAGTRLSVL.

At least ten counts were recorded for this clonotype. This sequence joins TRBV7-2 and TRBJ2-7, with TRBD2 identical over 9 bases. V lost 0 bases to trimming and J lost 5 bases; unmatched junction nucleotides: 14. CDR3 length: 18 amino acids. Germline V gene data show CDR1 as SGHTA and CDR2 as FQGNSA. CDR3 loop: CASSLAGMSGGSLNEQYF. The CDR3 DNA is TGTGCCAGCAGCTTAGCGGGGATGAGCGGGGGGAGTTTAAACGAGCAGTACTTC.

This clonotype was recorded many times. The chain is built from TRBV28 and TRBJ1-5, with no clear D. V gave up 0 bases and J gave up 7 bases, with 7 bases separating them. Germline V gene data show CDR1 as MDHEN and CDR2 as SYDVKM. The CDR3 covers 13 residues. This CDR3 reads CASSLWGNQPQHF. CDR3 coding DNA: TGTGCCAGCAGTTTATGGGGGAACCAGCCCCAGCATTTT.

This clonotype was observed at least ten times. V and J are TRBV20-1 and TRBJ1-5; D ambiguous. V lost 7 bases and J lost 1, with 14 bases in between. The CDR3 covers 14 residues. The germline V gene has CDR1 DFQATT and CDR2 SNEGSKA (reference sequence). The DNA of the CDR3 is TGCAGTGTCCCAACCGAAAGAAGCAATCAGCCCCAGCATTTT. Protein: CSVPTERSNQPQHF.

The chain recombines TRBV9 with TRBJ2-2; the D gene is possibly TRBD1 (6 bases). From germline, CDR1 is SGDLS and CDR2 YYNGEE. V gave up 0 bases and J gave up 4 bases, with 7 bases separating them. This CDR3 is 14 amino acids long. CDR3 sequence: CASSVGTVTGELFF. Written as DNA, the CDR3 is TGTGCCAGCAGCGTAGGGACAGTCACCGGGGAGCTGTTTTTT.

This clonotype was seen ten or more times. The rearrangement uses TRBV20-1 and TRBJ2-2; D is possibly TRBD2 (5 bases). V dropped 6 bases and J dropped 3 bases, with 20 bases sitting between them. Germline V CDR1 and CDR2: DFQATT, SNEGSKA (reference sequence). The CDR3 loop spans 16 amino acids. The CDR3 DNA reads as TGCAGTGCCCAAAGTCAAACCGGCGGGTACACCGGGGAGCTGTTTTTT. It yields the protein CSAQSQTGGYTGELFF.

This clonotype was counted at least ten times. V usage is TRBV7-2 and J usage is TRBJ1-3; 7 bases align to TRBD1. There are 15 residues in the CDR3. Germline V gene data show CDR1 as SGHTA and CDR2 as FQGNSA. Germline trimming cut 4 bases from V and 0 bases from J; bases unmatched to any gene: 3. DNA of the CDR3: TGTGCCAGCAGCTGGGACAGACCCTCTGGAAACACCATATATTTT. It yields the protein CASSWDRPSGNTIYF.

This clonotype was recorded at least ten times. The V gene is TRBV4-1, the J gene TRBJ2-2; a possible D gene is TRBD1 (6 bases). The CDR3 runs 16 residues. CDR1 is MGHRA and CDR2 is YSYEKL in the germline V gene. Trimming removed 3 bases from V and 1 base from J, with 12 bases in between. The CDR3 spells CASSQEQGWNTGELFF. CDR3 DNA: TGCGCCAGCAGCCAGGAACAGGGCTGGAACACCGGGGAGCTGTTTTTT.

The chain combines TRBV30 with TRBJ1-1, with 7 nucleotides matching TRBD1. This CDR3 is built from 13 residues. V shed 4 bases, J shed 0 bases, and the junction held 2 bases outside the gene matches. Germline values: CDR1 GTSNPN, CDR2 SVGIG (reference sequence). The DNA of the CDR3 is TGTGCCTGGATGGGACAGATGAACACTGAAGCTTTCTTT. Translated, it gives CAWMGQMNTEAFF.